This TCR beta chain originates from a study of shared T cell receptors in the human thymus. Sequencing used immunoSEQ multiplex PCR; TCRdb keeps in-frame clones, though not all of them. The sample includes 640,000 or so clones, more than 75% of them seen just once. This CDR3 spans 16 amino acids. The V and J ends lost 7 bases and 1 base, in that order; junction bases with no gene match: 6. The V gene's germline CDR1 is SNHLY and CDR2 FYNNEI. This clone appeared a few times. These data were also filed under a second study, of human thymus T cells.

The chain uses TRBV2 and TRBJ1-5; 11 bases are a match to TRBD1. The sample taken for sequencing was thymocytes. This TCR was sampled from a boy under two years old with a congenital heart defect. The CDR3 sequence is CASTRDRGASNQPQHF. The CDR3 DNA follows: TGTGCCAGCACCCGGGACAGGGGGGCGAGCAATCAGCCCCAGCATTTT.